This passage covers 26 T cell receptor beta chains from one sample sequenced in a study of T cells in Graves' hyperthyroidism and ophthalmopathy. The TCR beta CDR3 regions underwent amplification using RNA transcripts as the source. The primer set for the first-round RT-PCR of the TCR CDR3 was HTBI. TCRdb ran MiXCR on the multiplex PCR reads and lists one entry per CDR3 protein. The data show roughly 100,000 distinct CDR3 sequences, roughly 37% seen once. Specimen: peripheral blood or thyroid tissue (not recorded which). These TCRs come from a woman aged 25 to 39 with Graves' hyperthyroidism.

This clonotype came up many times. The J gene is TRBJ1-6, the V gene TRBV7-6; D is undetermined. The CDR3 loop spans 14 amino acids. From germline, CDR1 is SGHVS and CDR2 FNYEAQ. V was clipped by 4 bases and J by 0 bases, with 4 bases between them. This chain's CDR3 is CASSSSSYNSPLHF. CDR3 bases: TGTGCCAGCAGCTCCAGCTCCTATAATTCACCCCTCCACTTT.

There are many counts of this clonotype. This sequence joins TRBV15 and TRBJ1-6; 7 bases match TRBD1. Germline V lookup: CDR1 LNHNV, CDR2 YYDKDF (reference sequence). V lost 3 bases and J lost 4; bases outside the gene matches: 6. This CDR3 has 16 amino acids. The CDR3 DNA reads TGTGCCACCAGCAGTCGACAGGGACAGTATAATTCACCCCTCCACTTT. Residues: CATSSRQGQYNSPLHF.

This clonotype was recorded many times. The genes are TRBV7-8 and TRBJ2-3; 10 bases agree with TRBD2. Germline trimming cut 0 bases from V and 2 bases from J; bases unmatched to any gene: 8. CDR1 and CDR2 from the germline V gene are SGHVS and FQNEAQ. This CDR3 comprises 18 residues. CDR3 nucleotide sequence: TGTGCCAGCAGCTTAGCGGCTTTAGCGGGAGGATTCACAGATACGCAGTATTTT. Translation gives CASSLAALAGGFTDTQYF. Complete variable domain (other parts from reference TRBV7-8 and TRBJ2-3): GAGVSQSPRYKVAKRGQDVALRCDPISGHVSLFWYQQALGQGPEFLTYFQNEAQLDKSGLPSDRFFAERPEGSVSTLKIQRTQQEDSAVYLCASSLAALAGGFTDTQYFGPGTRLTVL.

This clonotype showed up many times. The V call is TRBV9, the J call TRBJ2-5; D is ambiguous. Trimming removed 0 bases from V and 5 bases from J, with 11 bases in between. This CDR3 comprises 14 residues. Per the germline V gene, CDR1 is SGDLS and CDR2 is YYNGEE. For the CDR3, the DNA is TGTGCCAGCAGCGTAGGAACCGCCCGTGAGACCCAGTACTTC. It codes for CASSVGTARETQYF.

This clonotype showed up many times. The V gene is TRBV27, the J gene TRBJ1-1, with D perhaps matching TRBD1 (6 bases). CDR1 is MNHEY and CDR2 is SMNVEV in the germline V gene (reference sequence). V was trimmed by 0 bases and J by 0 bases, leaving 8 bases between them. This CDR3 region has 15 residues. CDR3 residues: CASSLSRTVNTEAFF. Written as DNA, the CDR3 is TGTGCCAGCAGTTTATCTCGGACAGTGAACACTGAAGCTTTCTTT.

The chain is built from TRBV9 and TRBJ1-6; the match to TRBD1 covers 7 bases. This CDR3 region has 17 residues. Unmatched junction bases numbered 16, after V lost 3 bases and J lost 10 bases. Germline lookup yields CDR1 SGDLS and CDR2 YYNGEE. The chain's CDR3 is CASSATGDSGAVSPLHF. CDR3 bases: TGTGCCAGCAGCGCGACCGGGGACAGTGGCGCAGTGTCACCCCTCCACTTT.

This clonotype was detected once. The rearrangement joins TRBV12-3 or TRBV12-4 to TRBJ2-5, with 7 bases fitting TRBD1. This CDR3 has 15 amino acids. The CDR3 loop reads CASAHSTGTQETQYF. The CDR3 DNA reads as TGTGCTAGTGCTCACTCGACAGGGACCCAAGAGACCCAGTACTTC.

This clonotype was detected ten times or more. The chain couples TRBV10-3 to TRBJ2-3, with TRBD2 as a possible D gene (5 bases). Trimming stripped 4 bases from V and 0 bases from J, with 11 bases between. This CDR3 comprises 15 residues. CDR1 and CDR2 from the germline V gene are ENHRY and SYGVKD. The DNA of the CDR3 is TGTGCCATCAGTGTAAGGGAGACCAGCACAGATACGCAGTATTTT. Protein: CAISVRETSTDTQYF.

Remarks on this clonotype: The junction does not match germline at one end; this may be a read error. The chain is built from TRBV24-1 and TRBJ2-3; the match to TRBD2 covers 9 bases. CDR3 size: 16 residues. Germline V lookup: CDR1 KGHDR, CDR2 SFDVKD. In nucleotides, the CDR3 is TGTGCCACCAGTGATTTTCGTTGCGGGAGGGGGGATACGCGGTATTTT. Translating it yields CATSDFRCGRGDTRYF.

The chain recombines TRBV10-3 with TRBJ2-7; 9 nucleotides agree with TRBD1. The CDR3 spans 16 residues. Unmatched junction bases numbered 4, after V lost 0 bases and J lost 1 base. Germline V CDR1 and CDR2: ENHRY, SYGVKD. The CDR3: CAISESRTGESYEQYF. The CDR3 DNA follows: TGTGCCATCAGTGAGTCCAGGACAGGGGAATCCTACGAGCAGTACTTC.

This clonotype was counted between two and nine times. The chain combines TRBV7-9 with TRBJ1-4; D is uncertain. The CDR3 contains 14 residues. CDR1 SEHNR and CDR2 FQNEAQ come from the germline V gene (reference sequence). Between the trimmed V and J ends, which lost 5 bases and 12 bases, there was a span of 19 bases. The CDR3 DNA follows: TGTGCCAGCAGCCAAGAGACGGTTGATGAGGAACTGTTTTTT. It translates to CASSQETVDEELFF.

This clonotype was detected ten times or more. V gene TRBV2 combines with J gene TRBJ2-3; 12 bases are a match to TRBD2. Trimming took 4 bases from V and 7 from J; bases not matched to a gene: 3. Germline V gene sequence: CDR1 SNHLY, CDR2 FYNNEI. The CDR3 is 14 residues long. The CDR3 sequence: CASSGTSGDNTQYF. DNA of the CDR3: TGTGCCAGCAGTGGGACTAGCGGGGATAATACGCAGTATTTT.

V gene TRBV20-1 combines with J gene TRBJ1-1; TRBD1 matches at 8 bases. The length of the CDR3 is 12 residues. Germline V CDR1 and CDR2: DFQATT, SNEGSKA (reference sequence). V trimming: 1 base; J trimming: 8 bases; junction bases outside the gene matches: 3. DNA for the CDR3: TGCAGTGCTAGAGGGACAGGGTTCGAAGCTTTCTTT. It specifies CSARGTGFEAFF.

The chain is built from TRBV20-1 and TRBJ2-5; 9 bases align to TRBD2. CDR3 length equals 13 residues. Germline V CDR1 and CDR2: DFQATT, SNEGSKA (reference sequence). Trimming removed 4 bases from V and 2 bases from J; junction bases left unmatched: 2. The DNA for the CDR3 is TGCAGTGCTACGGCGGGAGGGCAAGAGACCCAGTACTTC. Protein product: CSATAGGQETQYF.

The rearrangement uses TRBV6-5 and TRBJ1-1; the D is unclear. CDR3 length equals 13 residues. Deletions cut 2 bases from V and 3 bases from J, with 7 bases between. Per the germline V gene, CDR1 is MNHEY and CDR2 is SVGAGI. CDR3 nucleotide sequence: TGTGCCAGCAGTTACCGGGGTGACACTGAAGCTTTCTTT. This gives the protein CASSYRGDTEAFF.

The V and J genes are TRBV7-2 and TRBJ1-2, with D unresolved. V was cut by 1 base and J by 4 bases, with 13 bases left in between. This CDR3 is 15 amino acids long. Germline lookup yields CDR1 SGHTA and CDR2 FQGNSA. CDR3 nucleotides: TGTGCCAGCAGCTTAGGCGCTAGGATTCGCTATGGCTACACCTTC. Translation: CASSLGARIRYGYTF.

The rearrangement uses TRBV7-9 and TRBJ2-5, with TRBD2 matching over 13 bases. V lost 5 bases, J lost 13 bases, and 13 bases stayed unmatched. This CDR3 is built from 15 residues. Germline V gene lookup returns CDR1 SEHNR and CDR2 FQNEAQ (reference sequence). In nucleotides, the CDR3 is TGTGCCAGCAGCCGATGGGCGGGACTAGCGGGAAGTCCGTACTTC. As protein: CASSRWAGLAGSPYF.

This clonotype was seen many times. The chain recombines TRBV6-5 with TRBJ2-2; tentatively, D is TRBD2 (5 bases). V dropped 8 bases and J dropped 4 bases, with 11 bases sitting between them. Per the germline V gene, CDR1 is MNHEY and CDR2 is SVGAGI. The CDR3 totals 13 residues. Here the CDR3 reads CASGGGPTGELFF. DNA of the CDR3: TGTGCCAGCGGCGGCGGGCCCACCGGGGAGCTGTTTTTT.

This clonotype has a count of ten or more. The rearrangement uses TRBV6-5 and TRBJ2-7; 13 nucleotides match TRBD2. The CDR3 consists of 14 residues. CDR1 is MNHEY, CDR2 SVGAGI, per germline. The junction had 11 bases not matched to a gene; V was cut back by 6 bases and J by 12 bases. Here the CDR3 reads CASRPLAGGPEVYF. The DNA of the CDR3 is TGTGCCAGCAGACCACTAGCGGGAGGGCCGGAGGTGTACTTC.

This clonotype ranks as medium-sized (0.01 to 0.1%). The chain couples TRBV10-3 to TRBJ1-5; maybe TRBD1 (5 bases). Trimming pared 4 bases from V and 5 bases from J, leaving 12 bases between. This CDR3 contains 14 residues. CDR1 is ENHRY and CDR2 is SYGVKD in the germline V gene. CDR3 sequence: CAISGRGGDQPQHF. DNA of the CDR3: TGTGCCATCAGTGGGAGGGGTGGGGATCAGCCCCAGCATTTT.

This clonotype was counted ten times or more. No conserved phenylalanine or tryptophan ends this CDR3, so it is likely a read error. Here the CDR3 DNA reads TGTGCCATCATGGAGACTAGCGGGCTGGGTGAGCAGTACTCC. Protein sequence: CAIMETSGLGEQYS. This chain uses TRBV10-3 with TRBJ2-7; 10 bases fit TRBD2. This CDR3 has 14 residues. J gave up 7 bases and V 7 bases, and 10 bases lay outside the gene matches. Per the germline V gene, CDR1 is ENHRY and CDR2 is SYGVKD.

This clonotype has a count of ten or more. The chain recombines TRBV4-1 with TRBJ1-1, with D unresolved. Trimming removed 3 bases at V and 4 bases at J, with 6 bases between. The CDR3 loop spans 12 amino acids. Germline V gene sequence: CDR1 MGHRA, CDR2 YSYEKL. The CDR3 reads CASSQKSTEAFF. The CDR3 DNA reads TGCGCCAGCAGCCAGAAGAGCACTGAAGCTTTCTTT.

The chain links TRBV20-1 to TRBJ2-5; possibly TRBD1 or TRBD2 for D (5 bases each). The CDR3 is 12 residues long. CDR1 and CDR2 from the germline V gene are DFQATT and SNEGSKA (reference sequence). V lost 6 bases to trimming and J lost 11 bases, with 19 bases between them. CDR3 sequence reads: CSASTGTVDQYF. The CDR3 DNA follows: TGCAGTGCAAGCACCGGGACGGTGGATCAGTACTTC.

Many counts were recorded for this clonotype. This chain's CDR3 is CASSQKWEAGANVLTF. The CDR3 DNA follows: TGTGCCAGCAGCCAGAAGTGGGAGGCTGGGGCCAACGTCCTGACTTTC. The chain is built from TRBV4-2 and TRBJ2-6; D may be TRBD2 (6 bases). Deletions cut 3 bases from V and 2 bases from J, with 11 bases between. Germline V gene sequence: CDR1 LGHNA, CDR2 YNFKEQ. This CDR3 has 16 residues.

V usage is TRBV2 and J usage is TRBJ2-7; TRBD2 matches 9 bases. CDR1 and CDR2 from the germline V gene are SNHLY and FYNNEI. V lost 0 bases, J lost 12 bases, and 6 bases stayed unmatched. This CDR3 has 13 amino acids. Here the CDR3 DNA reads TGTGCCAGCAGTGAAGCGGCGGGAGGGTTGCCGTACTTC. Translation: CASSEAAGGLPYF.

Concerning this clonotype: A read error may explain this, as a much larger clone is one base away. Because it lacks the conserved phenylalanine or tryptophan at the end, this CDR3 is likely a read error. As DNA, the CDR3 is TGTGCCAGCAGTTATTACCAACGGGACATCAACTATGGCTACACCCTC. Its translation: CASSYYQRDINYGYTL. V is TRBV6-6 and J is TRBJ1-2; a possible D gene is TRBD1 (6 bases). The CDR3 consists of 16 residues. Trimming shortened V by 3 bases and J by 2 bases, and 16 bases separated the two germline ends. The V gene's germline CDR1 is MNHNY and CDR2 SVGAGI (reference sequence).